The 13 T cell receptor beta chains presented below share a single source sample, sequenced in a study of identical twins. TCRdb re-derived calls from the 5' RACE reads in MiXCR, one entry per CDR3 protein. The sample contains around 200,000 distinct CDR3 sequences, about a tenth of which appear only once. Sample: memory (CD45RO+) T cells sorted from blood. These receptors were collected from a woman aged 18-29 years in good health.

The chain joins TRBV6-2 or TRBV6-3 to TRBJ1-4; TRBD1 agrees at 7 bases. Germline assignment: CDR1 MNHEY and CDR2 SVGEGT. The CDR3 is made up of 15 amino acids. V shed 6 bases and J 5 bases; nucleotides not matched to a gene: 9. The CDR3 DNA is TGTGCCAGCAGCACCCGACAGGGACTCAATGAAAAACTGTTTTTT. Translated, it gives CASSTRQGLNEKLFF.

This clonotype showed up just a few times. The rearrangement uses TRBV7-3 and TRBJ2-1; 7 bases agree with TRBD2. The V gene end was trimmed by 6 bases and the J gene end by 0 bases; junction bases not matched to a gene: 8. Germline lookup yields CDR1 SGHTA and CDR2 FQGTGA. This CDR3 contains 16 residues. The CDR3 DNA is TGTGCCAGCAGTGCAATAGCGGGCAGCTCCTACAATGAGCAGTTCTTC. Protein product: CASSAIAGSSYNEQFF.

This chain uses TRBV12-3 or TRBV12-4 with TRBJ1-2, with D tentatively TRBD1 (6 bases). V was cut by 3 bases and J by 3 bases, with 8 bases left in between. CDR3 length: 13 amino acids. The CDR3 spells CASSFPGDYGYTF. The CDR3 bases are TGTGCCAGCAGTTTCCCAGGGGACTATGGCTACACCTTC.

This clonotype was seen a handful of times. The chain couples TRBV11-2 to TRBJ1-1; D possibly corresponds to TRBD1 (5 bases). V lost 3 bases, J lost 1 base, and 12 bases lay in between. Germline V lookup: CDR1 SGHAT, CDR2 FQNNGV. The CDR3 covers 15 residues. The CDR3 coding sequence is TGTGCCAGCAGCTTTGGGGACGGCCAGAACACTGAAGCTTTCTTT. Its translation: CASSFGDGQNTEAFF.

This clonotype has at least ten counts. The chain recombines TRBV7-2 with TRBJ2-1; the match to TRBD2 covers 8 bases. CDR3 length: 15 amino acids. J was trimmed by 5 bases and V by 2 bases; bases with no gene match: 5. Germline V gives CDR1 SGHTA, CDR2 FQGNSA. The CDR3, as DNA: TGTGCCAGCAGCTTACAGGGACTAGTTAACAATGAGCAGTTCTTC. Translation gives CASSLQGLVNNEQFF.

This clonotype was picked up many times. The CDR3 sequence is CSAYGTQYGSSPLHF. The CDR3 nucleotides are TGCAGTGCTTACGGGACTCAATACGGGAGTTCACCCCTCCACTTT. The V call is TRBV20-1, the J call TRBJ1-6; maybe TRBD1 (5 bases). Germline assignment: CDR1 DFQATT and CDR2 SNEGSKA (reference sequence). Trimming cost V 5 bases and J 9 bases, with 20 bases left between them. This CDR3 spans 15 amino acids.

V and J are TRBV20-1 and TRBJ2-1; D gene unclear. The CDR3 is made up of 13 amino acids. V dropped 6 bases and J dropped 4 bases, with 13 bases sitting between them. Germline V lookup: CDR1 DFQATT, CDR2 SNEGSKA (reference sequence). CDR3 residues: CSAAPRAYNEQFF. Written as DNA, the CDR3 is TGCAGTGCCGCCCCGCGAGCTTACAATGAGCAGTTCTTC.

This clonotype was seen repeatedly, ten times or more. CDR3 nucleotide sequence: TGTGCCAGCAGTGTGGAGTCCAACAATGAGCAGTTCTTC. This codes for CASSVESNNEQFF. The gene calls are TRBV2 and TRBJ2-1; D gene uncertain. CDR3 length: 13 residues. V lost 4 bases, J lost 5 bases, and 9 bases lay in between. CDR1 and CDR2 (germline): SNHLY, FYNNEI.

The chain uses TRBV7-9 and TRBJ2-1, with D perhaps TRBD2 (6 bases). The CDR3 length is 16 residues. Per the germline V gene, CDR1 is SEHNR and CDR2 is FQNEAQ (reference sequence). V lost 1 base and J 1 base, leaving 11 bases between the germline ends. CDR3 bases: TGTGCCAGCAGCTTAGGCGGGGCGGGGTCCTACAATGAGCAGTTCTTC. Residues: CASSLGGAGSYNEQFF.

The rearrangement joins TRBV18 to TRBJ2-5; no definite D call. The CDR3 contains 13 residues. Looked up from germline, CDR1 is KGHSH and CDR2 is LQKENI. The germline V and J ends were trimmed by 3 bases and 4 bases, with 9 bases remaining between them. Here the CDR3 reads CASSPMTRETQYF. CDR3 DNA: TGTGCCAGCTCACCGATGACAAGAGAGACCCAGTACTTC.

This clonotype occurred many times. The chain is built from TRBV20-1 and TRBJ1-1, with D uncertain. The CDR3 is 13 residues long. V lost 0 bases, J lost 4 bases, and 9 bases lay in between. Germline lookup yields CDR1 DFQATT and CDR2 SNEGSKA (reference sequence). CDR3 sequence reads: CSARDRVGTEAFF. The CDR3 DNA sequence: TGCAGTGCTAGAGATCGCGTTGGCACTGAAGCTTTCTTT.

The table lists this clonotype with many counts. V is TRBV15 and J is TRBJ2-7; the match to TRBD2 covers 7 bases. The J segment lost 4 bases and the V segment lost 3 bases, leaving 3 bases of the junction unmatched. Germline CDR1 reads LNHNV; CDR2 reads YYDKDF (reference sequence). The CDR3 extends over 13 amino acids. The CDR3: CATSSGRSYEQYF. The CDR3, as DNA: TGTGCCACCAGCAGCGGGAGGTCGTACGAGCAGTACTTC.

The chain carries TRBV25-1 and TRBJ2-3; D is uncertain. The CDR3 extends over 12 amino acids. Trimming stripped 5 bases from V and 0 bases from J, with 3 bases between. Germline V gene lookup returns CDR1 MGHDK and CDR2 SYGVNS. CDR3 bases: TGTGCCAGCAGTACAAGCACAGATACGCAGTATTTT. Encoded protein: CASSTSTDTQYF.